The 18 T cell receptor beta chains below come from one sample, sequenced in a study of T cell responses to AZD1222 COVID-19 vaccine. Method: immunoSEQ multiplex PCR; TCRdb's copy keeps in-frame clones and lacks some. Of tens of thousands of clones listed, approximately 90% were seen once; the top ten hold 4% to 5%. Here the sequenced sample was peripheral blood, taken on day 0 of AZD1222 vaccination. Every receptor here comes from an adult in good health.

The CDR3 coding sequence is TGCGCCAGCGGAGGACAGGGGAGTACTGAAGCTTTCTTT. Residues: CASGGQGSTEAFF. The chain uses TRBV10-2 and TRBJ1-1; 9 bases are shared with TRBD1. The V gene's germline CDR1 is WSHSY and CDR2 SAAADI. This CDR3 spans 13 amino acids. With V trimmed by 8 bases and J by 5 bases, 6 bases remained unmatched.

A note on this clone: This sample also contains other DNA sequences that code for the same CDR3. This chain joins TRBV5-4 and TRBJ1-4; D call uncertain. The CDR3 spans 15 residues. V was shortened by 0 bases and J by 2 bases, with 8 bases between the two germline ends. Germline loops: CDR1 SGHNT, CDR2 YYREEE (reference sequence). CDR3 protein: CASSLGGSTNEKLFF. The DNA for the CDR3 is TGTGCCAGCAGCTTGGGGGGATCGACTAATGAAAAACTGTTTTTT. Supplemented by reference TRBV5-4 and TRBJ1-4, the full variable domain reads ETGVTQSPTHLIKTRGQQVTLRCSSQSGHNTVSWYQQALGQGPQFIFQYYREEENGRGNFPPRFSGLQFPNYSSELNVNALELDDSALYLCASSLGGSTNEKLFFGSGTQLSVL.

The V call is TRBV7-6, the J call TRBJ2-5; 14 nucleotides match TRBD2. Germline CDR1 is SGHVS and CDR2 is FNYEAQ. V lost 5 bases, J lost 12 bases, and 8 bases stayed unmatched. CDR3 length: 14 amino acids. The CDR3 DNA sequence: TGTGCCAGCAGCGGACCGGGACTAGCGGGAGAAAAGTACTTC. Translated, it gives CASSGPGLAGEKYF. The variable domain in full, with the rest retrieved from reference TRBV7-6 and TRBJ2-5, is GAGVSQSPRYKVTKRGQDVALRCDPISGHVSLYWYRQALGQGPEFLTYFNYEAQQDKSGLPNDRFSAERPEGSISTLTIQRTEQRDSAMYRCASSGPGLAGEKYFGPGTRLLVL.

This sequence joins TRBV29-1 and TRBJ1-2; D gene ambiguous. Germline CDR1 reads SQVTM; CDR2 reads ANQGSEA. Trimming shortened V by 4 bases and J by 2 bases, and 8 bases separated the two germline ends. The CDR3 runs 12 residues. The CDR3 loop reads CSVAAANYGYTF. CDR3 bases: TGCAGCGTTGCGGCAGCCAACTATGGCTACACCTTC.

The CDR3 sequence is CASSLAVDYEQYF. The CDR3 coding sequence is TGTGCCAGCAGCCTAGCGGTGGACTACGAGCAGTACTTC. V and J are TRBV3-1 (or the pseudogene TRBV3-2) and TRBJ2-7; possibly TRBD2 for D (6 bases). In germline, CDR1 is LGHDT, CDR2 YNNKEL (reference sequence). Between the trimmed V and J ends, which lost 4 bases and 3 bases, there was a span of 10 bases. This CDR3 contains 13 residues.

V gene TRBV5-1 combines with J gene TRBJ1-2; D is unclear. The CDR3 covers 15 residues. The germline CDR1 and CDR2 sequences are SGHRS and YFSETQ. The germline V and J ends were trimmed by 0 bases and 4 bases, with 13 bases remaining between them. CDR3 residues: CASSLEPTVLYGYTF. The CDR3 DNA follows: TGCGCCAGCAGCTTGGAGCCCACCGTCCTCTATGGCTACACCTTC.

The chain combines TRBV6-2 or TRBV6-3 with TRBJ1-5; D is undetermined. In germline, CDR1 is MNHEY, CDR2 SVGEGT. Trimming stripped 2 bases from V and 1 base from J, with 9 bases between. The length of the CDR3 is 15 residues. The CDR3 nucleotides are TGTGCCAGCAGTTACCGAGGTCTCAGCAATCAGCCCCAGCATTTT. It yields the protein CASSYRGLSNQPQHF.

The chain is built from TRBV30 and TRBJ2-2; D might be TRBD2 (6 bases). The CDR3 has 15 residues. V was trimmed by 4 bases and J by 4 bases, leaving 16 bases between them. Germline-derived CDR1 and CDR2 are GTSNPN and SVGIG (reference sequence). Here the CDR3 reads CAWKRDFAGTGELFF. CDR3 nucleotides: TGTGCCTGGAAGAGGGACTTCGCGGGCACCGGGGAGCTGTTTTTT.

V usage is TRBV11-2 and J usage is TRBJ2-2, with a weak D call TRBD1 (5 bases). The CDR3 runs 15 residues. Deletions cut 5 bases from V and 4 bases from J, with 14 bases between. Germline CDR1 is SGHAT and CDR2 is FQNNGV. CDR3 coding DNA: TGTGCCAGCAGCCCAAGGATAGGGGCCACCGGGGAGCTGTTTTTT. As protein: CASSPRIGATGELFF.

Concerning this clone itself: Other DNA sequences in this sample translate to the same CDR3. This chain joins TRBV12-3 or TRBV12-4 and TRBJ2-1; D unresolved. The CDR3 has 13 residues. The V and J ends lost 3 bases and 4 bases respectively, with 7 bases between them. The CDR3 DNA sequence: TGTGCCAGCAGTTTCGGCAGTTACAATGAGCAGTTCTTC. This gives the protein CASSFGSYNEQFF.

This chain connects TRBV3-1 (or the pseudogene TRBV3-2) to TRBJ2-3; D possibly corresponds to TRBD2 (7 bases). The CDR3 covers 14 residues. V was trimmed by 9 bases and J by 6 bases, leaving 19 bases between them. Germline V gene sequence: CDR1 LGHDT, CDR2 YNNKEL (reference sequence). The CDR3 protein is CASSDGGPPDTQYF. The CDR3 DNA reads TGTGCCAGTTCTGACGGGGGGCCCCCGGATACGCAGTATTTT.

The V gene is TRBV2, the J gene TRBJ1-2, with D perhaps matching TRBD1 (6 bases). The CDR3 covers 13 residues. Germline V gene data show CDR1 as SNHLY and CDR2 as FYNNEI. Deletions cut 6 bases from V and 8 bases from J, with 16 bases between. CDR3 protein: CASRLGGAQGYTF. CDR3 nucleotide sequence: TGTGCCAGCAGGTTGGGGGGGGCTCAAGGCTACACCTTC. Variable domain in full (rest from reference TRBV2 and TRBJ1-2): EPEVTQTPSHQVTQMGQEVILRCVPISNHLYFYWYRQILGQKVEFLVSFYNNEISEKSEIFDDQFSVERPDGSNFTLKIRSTKLEDSAMYFCASRLGGAQGYTFGSGTRLTVV.

In DNA form, the CDR3 reads TGTGCCAGCTCACCTGGAAGGGAGGGGAGCAATCAGCCCCAGCATTTT. Translating gives CASSPGREGSNQPQHF. The rearrangement uses TRBV18 and TRBJ1-5; possible D gene TRBD1, 5 bases. The CDR3 totals 16 residues. The V gene's germline CDR1 is KGHSH and CDR2 LQKENI. V shed 3 bases and J shed 1 base, with 13 bases lying between them.

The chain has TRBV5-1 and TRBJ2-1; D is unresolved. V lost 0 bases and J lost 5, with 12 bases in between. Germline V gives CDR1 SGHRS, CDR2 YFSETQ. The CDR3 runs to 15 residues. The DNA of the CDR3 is TGCGCCAGCAGCTTGGGGCAGTTAAGTGACAATGAGCAGTTCTTC. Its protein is CASSLGQLSDNEQFF.

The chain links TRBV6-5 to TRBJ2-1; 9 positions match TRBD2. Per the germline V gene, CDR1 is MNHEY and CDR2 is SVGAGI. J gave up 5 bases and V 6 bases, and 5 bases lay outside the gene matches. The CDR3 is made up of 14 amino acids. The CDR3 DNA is TGTGCCAGCAGACCGGGACTAGCCAACAATGAGCAGTTCTTC. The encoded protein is CASRPGLANNEQFF.

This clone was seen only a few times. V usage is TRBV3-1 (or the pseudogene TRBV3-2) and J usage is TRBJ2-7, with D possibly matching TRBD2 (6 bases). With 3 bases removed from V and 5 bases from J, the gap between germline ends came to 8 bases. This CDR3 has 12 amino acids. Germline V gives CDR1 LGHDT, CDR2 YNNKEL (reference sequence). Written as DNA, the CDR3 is TGTGCCAGCAGCCACGCGGGGAACGAGCAGTACTTC. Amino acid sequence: CASSHAGNEQYF.

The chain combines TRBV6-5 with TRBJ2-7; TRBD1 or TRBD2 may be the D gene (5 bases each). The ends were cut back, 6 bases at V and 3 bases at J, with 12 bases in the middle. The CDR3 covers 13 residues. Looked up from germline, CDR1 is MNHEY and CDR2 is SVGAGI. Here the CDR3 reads CASSRDRSYEQYF. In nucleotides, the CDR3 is TGTGCCAGCAGCCGGGACCGAAGCTACGAGCAGTACTTC.

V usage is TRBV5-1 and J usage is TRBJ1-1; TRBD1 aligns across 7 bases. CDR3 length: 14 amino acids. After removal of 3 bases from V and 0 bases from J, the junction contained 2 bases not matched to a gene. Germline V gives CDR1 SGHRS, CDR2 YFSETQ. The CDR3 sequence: CASSSTGMNTEAFF. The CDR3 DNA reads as TGCGCCAGCAGCTCGACAGGGATGAACACTGAAGCTTTCTTT.